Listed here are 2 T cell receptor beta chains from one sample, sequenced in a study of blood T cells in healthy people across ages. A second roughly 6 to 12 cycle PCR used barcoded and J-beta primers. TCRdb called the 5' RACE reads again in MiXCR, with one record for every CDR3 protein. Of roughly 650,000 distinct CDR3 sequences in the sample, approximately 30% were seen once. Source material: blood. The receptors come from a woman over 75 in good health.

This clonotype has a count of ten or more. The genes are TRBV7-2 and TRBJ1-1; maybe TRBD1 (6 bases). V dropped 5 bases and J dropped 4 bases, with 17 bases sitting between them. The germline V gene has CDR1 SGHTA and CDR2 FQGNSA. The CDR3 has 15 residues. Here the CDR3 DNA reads TGTGCCAGCAGCGCCGCGGGGGCCGGAGTCACTGAAGCTTTCTTT. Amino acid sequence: CASSAAGAGVTEAFF.

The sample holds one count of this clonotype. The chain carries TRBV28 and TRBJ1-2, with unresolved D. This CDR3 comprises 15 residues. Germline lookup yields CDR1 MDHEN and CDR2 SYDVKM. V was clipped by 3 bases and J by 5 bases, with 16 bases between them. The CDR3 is CASSFQDLGGYGYTF. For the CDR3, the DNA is TGTGCCAGCAGTTTCCAGGACCTAGGAGGATATGGCTACACCTTC.